This TCR beta chain appears in the sequencing data of a study of shared clonotypes between healthy human individuals. About the study: The donor pool was made up of two women and three men aged 18 to 49.

Germline V gene sequence: CDR1 SGHRS, CDR2 YFSETQ. V was cut by 0 bases and J by 4 bases, with 7 bases left in between. This CDR3 region has 13 residues. Produced via immunoSEQ multiplex PCR; TCRdb's table is partial and in-frame only. Here the sample spans about half a million clones, 75% to 85% being singletons. This TCR came from a woman aged 40-49 years in good health. Some clones in this sample may be carry-over from other donors' samples. The chain recombines TRBV5-1 with TRBJ1-2; D is possibly TRBD1 (5 bases). Material for sequencing was PBMCs. CDR3 nucleotide sequence: TGCGCCAGCAGCTTGGACAGGTCCTATGGCTACACCTTC. This sequence encodes CASSLDRSYGYTF.